This passage covers 30 T cell receptor beta chains from one sample sequenced in a study of OX40 agonist ivuxolimab in advanced cancers. Clones were read by immunoSEQ multiplex PCR, and TCRdb kept only the in-frame ones, dropping some. The sample yields over 100,000 clones, 75% to 90% seen once. The sequencing here drew on CD4+ or CD8+ T cells sorted from blood, taken in a trial of the OX40 agonist ivuxolimab. The receptor set was obtained from an adult with an advanced solid tumor such as melanoma, head and neck, liver or kidney cancer.

The V and J genes are TRBV19 and TRBJ1-5; 8 bases match TRBD1. The germline V gene encodes CDR1 LNHDA and CDR2 SQIVND (reference sequence). V shed 6 bases and J 7 bases; nucleotides not matched to a gene: 8. The CDR3 is 14 residues long. The CDR3 sequence: CASSWDRKDQPQHF. CDR3 nucleotides: TGTGCCAGTAGCTGGGACAGGAAAGACCAGCCCCAGCATTTT.

The chain uses TRBV19 and TRBJ1-1, with 8 bases fitting TRBD1. This CDR3 contains 15 residues. V trimming: 5 bases; J trimming: 2 bases; junction bases outside the gene matches: 7. The germline CDR1 and CDR2 sequences are LNHDA and SQIVND (reference sequence). The CDR3 DNA is TGTGCCAGTAGTGCTCAGGGGGCTGGAAACACTGAAGCTTTCTTT. It yields the protein CASSAQGAGNTEAFF.

The chain recombines TRBV12-5 with TRBJ2-5; 8 positions agree with TRBD2. The CDR3 contains 14 residues. With V trimmed by 5 bases and J by 2 bases, 4 bases remained unmatched. Germline values: CDR1 LGHNT, CDR2 FRNRAP. The CDR3 region is CASGSGGPQETQYF. The CDR3 coding sequence is TGTGCTAGTGGTAGCGGGGGCCCACAAGAGACCCAGTACTTC.

This rearrangement joins TRBV19 to TRBJ2-6; 7 positions agree with TRBD1. This CDR3 has 18 residues. Trimming at V came to 5 bases and at J to 0 bases, leaving 10 bases not matched to a gene. CDR1 is LNHDA, CDR2 SQIVND, per germline (reference sequence). This chain's CDR3 is CASSRRQGGRSGANVLTF. The CDR3, as DNA: TGTGCCAGTAGTCGGAGACAGGGCGGTCGCTCTGGGGCCAACGTCCTGACTTTC.

The chain carries TRBV5-1 and TRBJ1-2; D may be TRBD1 (5 bases). The CDR3 length is 15 residues. Germline V gene data show CDR1 as SGHRS and CDR2 as YFSETQ. V shed 3 bases and J shed 0 bases, with 12 bases lying between them. The CDR3: CASSSGGPANYGYTF. CDR3 nucleotides: TGCGCCAGCAGCTCCGGGGGTCCAGCTAACTATGGCTACACCTTC.

This clone turned up a few times. V gene TRBV7-3 combines with J gene TRBJ1-6, with 9 bases lining up with TRBD1. V shed 5 bases and J 5 bases; nucleotides not matched to a gene: 4. CDR3 length equals 15 residues. Germline loops: CDR1 SGHTA, CDR2 FQGTGA. This chain's CDR3 is CASSPGQGDNSPLHF. CDR3 nucleotides: TGTGCCAGCAGCCCGGGACAGGGCGATAATTCACCCCTCCACTTT.

The chain joins TRBV6-5 to TRBJ1-3; 8 bases line up with TRBD1. The CDR3 runs 14 residues. The germline V gene encodes CDR1 MNHEY and CDR2 SVGAGI. V shed 6 bases, J shed 2 bases, and the junction held 3 bases outside the gene matches. CDR3 in amino acids: CASRQGVAGNTIYF. CDR3 DNA: TGTGCCAGCAGACAGGGGGTGGCTGGAAACACCATATATTTT.

This rearrangement joins TRBV5-1 to TRBJ1-1; D gene ambiguous. Germline values: CDR1 SGHRS, CDR2 YFSETQ. V was clipped by 0 bases and J by 1 base, with 4 bases between them. The CDR3 spans 13 residues. The CDR3 sequence: CASSLEANTEAFF. CDR3 nucleotides: TGCGCCAGCAGCTTGGAGGCGAACACTGAAGCTTTCTTT.

On this clone: One end of the junction is discordant with germline, which a read error may explain. This same CDR3 is encoded by further DNA sequences in the sample. The rearrangement links TRBV9 to TRBJ1-2; D is perhaps TRBD1 (5 bases). The CDR3 totals 14 residues. Germline V lookup: CDR1 SGDLS, CDR2 YYNGEE. Here the CDR3 reads CASSVEARDYGYTF. CDR3 DNA sequence: TGTGCCAGCAGCGTAGAGGCCAGGGACTATGGTTACACCTTC.

V usage is TRBV6-5 and J usage is TRBJ1-1; 7 bases match TRBD1. With V trimmed by 7 bases and J by 7 bases, 9 bases remained unmatched. CDR1 and CDR2 (germline): MNHEY, SVGAGI. There are 13 residues in the CDR3. The CDR3 reads CASIPTQGLEAFF. CDR3 sequence (DNA): TGTGCCAGCATCCCCACACAGGGGCTTGAAGCTTTCTTT.

This rearrangement joins TRBV2 to TRBJ2-3; 12 positions match TRBD2. Trimming removed 6 bases from V and 5 bases from J; junction bases left unmatched: 9. CDR3 length equals 16 residues. The V gene's germline CDR1 is SNHLY and CDR2 FYNNEI. CDR3 sequence reads: CASRETSGGWKDTQYF. In DNA, the CDR3 is TGTGCCAGCAGGGAAACTAGCGGGGGGTGGAAAGATACGCAGTATTTT.

The rearrangement joins TRBV15 to TRBJ1-5, with TRBD1 identical over 7 bases. The CDR3 contains 15 residues. V lost 1 base to trimming and J lost 5 bases; unmatched junction nucleotides: 5. Germline V gives CDR1 LNHNV, CDR2 YYDKDF (reference sequence). The CDR3: CATSRGGQNYQPQHF. CDR3 sequence (DNA): TGTGCCACCAGCAGAGGGGGACAGAATTATCAGCCCCAGCATTTT.

This clone was seen a handful of times. An end of the junction does not agree with germline; a read error may underlie this. V is TRBV7-7 and J is TRBJ1-6; D is unclear. This CDR3 has 14 residues. Germline V gene lookup returns CDR1 SSHAT and CDR2 FNYEAQ (reference sequence). Here the CDR3 reads CASSKEAGNSPLHF. CDR3 nucleotide sequence: TGTGCTAGCAGTAAAGAGGCCGGGAATTCACCCCTCCACTTT.

The J gene is TRBJ1-2, the V gene TRBV6-5; D may be TRBD1 (5 bases). Per germline, CDR1 MNHEY and CDR2 SVGAGI. The germline V and J ends were trimmed by 6 bases and 6 bases, with 11 bases remaining between them. CDR3 length equals 12 residues. DNA of the CDR3: TGTGCCAGCAGATTGGCAGGGCATGGCTACACCTTC. It is translated as CASRLAGHGYTF.

This clone was found once. CDR3 sequence: CASSRRTDTQYF. CDR3 DNA sequence: TGTGCCAGCAGCCGGCGCACAGATACGCAGTATTTT. The V call is TRBV13, the J call TRBJ2-3; D is undetermined. V was cut by 5 bases and J by 1 base, with 4 bases left in between. In germline, CDR1 is PRHDT, CDR2 FYEKMQ (reference sequence). The CDR3 is 12 residues long.

The rearrangement joins TRBV30 to TRBJ1-4; no clear D. CDR3 length: 15 residues. V gave up 2 bases and J gave up 0 bases, with 10 bases separating them. In germline, CDR1 is GTSNPN, CDR2 SVGIG (reference sequence). The CDR3 protein is CAWSPLGTTNEKLFF. The CDR3 DNA reads TGTGCCTGGAGTCCCTTGGGGACAACTAATGAAAAACTGTTTTTT.

This chain links TRBV27 with TRBJ1-2, with D possibly TRBD1 on 6 matching bases. This CDR3 has 12 amino acids. The V gene's germline CDR1 is MNHEY and CDR2 SMNVEV (reference sequence). V lost 5 bases to trimming and J lost 8 bases, with 12 bases between them. The CDR3: CASSELTGGYTF. The CDR3 region has the DNA TGTGCCAGCAGTGAATTGACAGGCGGCTACACCTTC.

The V and J genes are TRBV7-2 and TRBJ1-5; D is perhaps TRBD1 (6 bases). V gave up 4 bases and J gave up 3 bases, with 10 bases separating them. Per germline, CDR1 SGHTA and CDR2 FQGNSA. The CDR3 sequence is 14 residues long. CDR3 sequence: CASSSGVNNQPQHF. The CDR3 DNA follows: TGTGCCAGCAGCTCAGGGGTCAACAATCAGCCCCAGCATTTT.

The chain combines TRBV23-1 with TRBJ2-7; D gene unclear. TRBV23-1 is treated as an ORF (open reading frame) with a function not yet certain. V was trimmed by 6 bases and J by 7 bases, leaving 19 bases between them. This CDR3 is 14 amino acids long. The CDR3 protein is CASRTVAKTEEQYF. The CDR3 DNA is TGCGCCAGCAGAACGGTCGCTAAAACGGAGGAGCAGTACTTC.

The genes are TRBV7-3 and TRBJ2-7; D gene uncertain. V was clipped by 4 bases and J by 0 bases, with 7 bases between them. CDR1 and CDR2 from the germline V gene are SGHTA and FQGTGA. The CDR3 is 13 residues long. The CDR3 bases are TGTGCCAGCAGCTACGGGTCCTCCTACGAGCAGTACTTC. This translates into CASSYGSSYEQYF.

J is TRBJ1-5 and V is TRBV10-3, with TRBD1 identical over 8 bases. CDR3 length equals 13 residues. Germline V gene lookup returns CDR1 ENHRY and CDR2 SYGVKD. The J segment lost 7 bases and the V segment lost 5 bases, leaving 4 bases of the junction unmatched. DNA for the CDR3: TGTGCCATCAGTTCGGGACAGGACCAGCCCCAGCATTTT. Protein product: CAISSGQDQPQHF.

The chain employs TRBV27 and TRBJ1-2; perhaps TRBD1 as D (6 bases). V lost 4 bases and J lost 6, with 18 bases in between. The germline gives CDR1 MNHEY, CDR2 SMNVEV (reference sequence). The CDR3 contains 15 residues. Written as DNA, the CDR3 is TGTGCCAGCAGTTCCGGGGGCCGAAGCTTAGATGGCTACACCTTC. The encoded protein is CASSSGGRSLDGYTF.

This clone was seen once. J is TRBJ2-5 and V is TRBV11-3; TRBD1 is a possible D gene (6 bases). Between the trimmed V and J ends, which lost 1 base and 4 bases, there was a span of 25 bases. Germline V gene sequence: CDR1 SGHNT, CDR2 YENEEA. This CDR3 comprises 19 residues. The CDR3 nucleotides read TGTGCCAGCAGCTTAGGGGGGCATCCGAGGCAGGGTTTAACAGAGACCCAGTACTTC. This translates into CASSLGGHPRQGLTETQYF.

V usage is TRBV5-1 and J usage is TRBJ1-3; the D is unclear. Germline lookup yields CDR1 SGHRS and CDR2 YFSETQ. Trimming removed 4 bases at V and 0 bases at J, with 8 bases between. The CDR3 sequence is 14 residues long. CDR3 DNA: TGCGCCAGCAGCCGTGGGTCCTCTGGAAACACCATATATTTT. It yields the protein CASSRGSSGNTIYF.

This clone occurred once. The gene calls are TRBV5-4 and TRBJ2-3; TRBD1 matches 12 bases. Germline CDR1 reads SGHNT; CDR2 reads YYREEE (reference sequence). The CDR3 consists of 14 residues. V dropped 3 bases and J dropped 6; count of bases not matched to a gene: 2. DNA of the CDR3: TGTGCCAGCAGCTGGGACAGGGGGCAGGATACGCAGTATTTT. This translates into CASSWDRGQDTQYF. The full variable domain, its missing parts supplied by reference TRBV5-4 and TRBJ2-3, is ETGVTQSPTHLIKTRGQQVTLRCSSQSGHNTVSWYQQALGQGPQFIFQYYREEENGRGNFPPRFSGLQFPNYSSELNVNALELDDSALYLCASSWDRGQDTQYFGPGTRLTVL.

This clone was observed a single time. The CDR3 DNA sequence: TGTGCCAGCTCGTCAGGAGACTACAATGAGCAGTTCTTC. It translates to CASSSGDYNEQFF. The J gene is TRBJ2-1, the V gene TRBV18; D remains unclear. This CDR3 contains 13 residues. Trimming shortened V by 6 bases and J by 3 bases, and 9 bases separated the two germline ends. From germline, CDR1 is KGHSH and CDR2 LQKENI.

The chain joins TRBV18 to TRBJ1-1; no clear D. The CDR3 sequence is 13 residues long. Looked up from germline, CDR1 is KGHSH and CDR2 is LQKENI. Trimming removed 6 bases from V and 1 base from J, with 9 bases in between. CDR3 nucleotide sequence: TGTGCCAGCTCCATTAATGCGAACACTGAAGCTTTCTTT. Amino acid sequence: CASSINANTEAFF. Looking up the rest from reference TRBV18 and TRBJ1-1 gives the full variable domain: NAGVMQNPRHLVRRRGQEARLRCSPMKGHSHVYWYRQLPEEGLKFMVYLQKENIIDESGMPKERFSAEFPKEGPSILRIQQVVRGDSAAYFCASSINANTEAFFGQGTRLTVV.

This chain uses TRBV6-5 with TRBJ1-2, with 11 bases aligning to TRBD1. Trimming at V came to 7 bases and at J to 1 base, leaving 5 bases not matched to a gene. Germline-derived CDR1 and CDR2 are MNHEY and SVGAGI. The CDR3 is made up of 15 amino acids. CDR3 bases: TGTGCCAGCACCCGGGACAGGGGGGATAACTATGGCTACACCTTC. Translation gives CASTRDRGDNYGYTF.

This sequence joins TRBV7-2 and TRBJ1-3; tentatively, D is TRBD1 (5 bases). Germline CDR1 reads SGHTA; CDR2 reads FQGNSA. CDR3 length: 16 amino acids. The ends were cut back, 0 bases at V and 3 bases at J, with 12 bases in the middle. The CDR3 nucleotides are TGTGCCAGCAGCTTAGCCGGGACTTCCCTTGGAAACACCATATATTTT. This translates into CASSLAGTSLGNTIYF.

There are a few counts of this clone. The V gene is TRBV6-5, the J gene TRBJ2-7; D is possibly TRBD2 (5 bases). This CDR3 contains 14 residues. The ends were cut back, 6 bases at V and 4 bases at J, with 16 bases in the middle. Germline V CDR1 and CDR2: MNHEY, SVGAGI. The CDR3 nucleotides are TGTGCCAGCAGCCGGGGTATAGGGCCTTACGAGCAGTACTTC. It encodes CASSRGIGPYEQYF.